This T cell receptor beta chain stems from a study of cytomegalovirus exposure and HLA in healthy donors. Both 60 Vbeta primers and 13 Jbeta primers went into the PCR. The data were produced by immunoSEQ multiplex PCR, yet TCRdb's version contains in-frame clones alone and is incomplete. The sample lists more than 110,000 clones; 70% to 75% were seen once. The V and J ends lost 3 bases and 8 bases respectively, with 13 bases between them. CDR1 and CDR2 from the germline V gene are MGHRA and YSYEKL. CDR3 length equals 14 residues. The rearrangement joins TRBV4-1 to TRBJ1-4; D perhaps matches TRBD1 (5 bases). The TCR sequence derives from a human donor in good health. Sequencing was done on a sample of PBMCs. CDR3 in DNA: TGCGCCAGCAGCCACCCGGGACTGGGGGAAAAACTGTTTTTT. This codes for CASSHPGLGEKLFF.